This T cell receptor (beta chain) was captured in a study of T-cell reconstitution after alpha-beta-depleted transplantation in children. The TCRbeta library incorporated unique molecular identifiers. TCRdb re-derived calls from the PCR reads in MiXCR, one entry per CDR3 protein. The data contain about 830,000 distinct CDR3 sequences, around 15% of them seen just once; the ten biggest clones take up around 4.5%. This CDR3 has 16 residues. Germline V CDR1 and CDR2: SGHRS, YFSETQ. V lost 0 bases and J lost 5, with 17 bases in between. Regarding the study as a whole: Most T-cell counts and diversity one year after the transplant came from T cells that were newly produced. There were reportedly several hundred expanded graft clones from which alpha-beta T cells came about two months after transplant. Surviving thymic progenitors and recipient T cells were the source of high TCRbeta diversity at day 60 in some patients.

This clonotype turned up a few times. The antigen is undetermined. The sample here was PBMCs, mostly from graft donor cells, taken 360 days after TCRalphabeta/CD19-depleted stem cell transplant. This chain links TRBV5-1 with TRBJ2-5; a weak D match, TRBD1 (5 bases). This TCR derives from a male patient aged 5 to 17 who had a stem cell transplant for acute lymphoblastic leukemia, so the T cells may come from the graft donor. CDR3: CASSLGPGQGSETQYF. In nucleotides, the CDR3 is TGCGCCAGCAGCTTGGGGCCCGGACAAGGTAGCGAGACCCAGTACTTC.